The clone carrying this TCR beta chain was seen just once. This specimen belongs to a study of blood T cell repertoires in COVID-19. Authors' methods: The assay estimated nucleated cells by amplifying reference gene primers. Assay: immunoSEQ multiplex PCR; the TCRdb copy retains only in-frame clones and omits some. The DNA gave D and trimming, while V, J and clone size come from that table. The sample consists of around 76,000 clones, about 80% of them appearing once. The V gene's germline CDR1 is KGHSY and CDR2 FQNENV. The length of the CDR3 is 14 residues. V lost 8 bases and J lost 1, with 14 bases in between.

The sample taken for sequencing was peripheral blood. The chain has TRBV16 and TRBJ1-1; D is undetermined. This receptor was identified in a woman aged 70-85 years with acute or convalescent COVID-19. The CDR3 here is CASLRGLGNTEAFF. CDR3 nucleotide sequence: TGTGCCAGCCTCCGGGGTCTCGGGAACACTGAAGCTTTCTTT.